Following are 19 T cell receptor beta chains from one sample sequenced in a study of blood T cells in healthy people across ages. Combining a sample-barcoded 5' primer with a J-beta primer mix, a second PCR ran for roughly 7 to 11 cycles. Each CDR3 protein is one row after TCRdb ran MiXCR on the 5' RACE reads. The sample includes more than 450,000 distinct CDR3 sequences, roughly a quarter of them seen just once. These same data were also listed under a study on T cells of mothers and their children.

The sequenced sample was blood. These receptors originate from a boy aged 2 to 10 in good health.

This chain connects TRBV5-1 to TRBJ2-2, with 8 positions matching TRBD2. Trimming at V came to 7 bases and at J to 6 bases, leaving 8 bases not matched to a gene. The CDR3 loop spans 14 amino acids. From germline, CDR1 is SGHRS and CDR2 YFSETQ. CDR3 loop: CASVAREDSGELFF. DNA for the CDR3: TGCGCCAGCGTCGCGCGGGAGGATTCCGGGGAGCTGTTTTTT. The full variable domain, in which reference TRBV5-1 and TRBJ2-2 provide the parts outside the CDR3, is KAGVTQTPRYLIKTRGQQVTLSCSPISGHRSVSWYQQTPGQGLQFLFEYFSETQRNKGNFPGRFSGRQFSNSRSEMNVSTLELGDSALYLCASVAREDSGELFFGEGSRLTVL.

V usage is TRBV30 and J usage is TRBJ2-7; no clear D. The length of the CDR3 is 12 residues. Germline V gene sequence: CDR1 GTSNPN, CDR2 SVGIG (reference sequence). V was trimmed by 1 base and J by 3 bases, leaving 7 bases between them. CDR3: CAWSGDFYEQYF. Written as DNA, the CDR3 is TGTGCCTGGAGTGGTGACTTCTACGAGCAGTACTTC.

The chain recombines TRBV7-9 with TRBJ2-5; 10 positions agree with TRBD1. V lost 6 bases to trimming and J lost 4 bases; unmatched junction nucleotides: 8. Germline CDR1 and CDR2: SEHNR and FQNEAQ (reference sequence). The CDR3 runs to 15 residues. This CDR3 reads CASRLTGGIGETQYF. Written as DNA, the CDR3 is TGTGCCAGCAGACTGACAGGGGGCATCGGAGAGACCCAGTACTTC.

The chain couples TRBV5-1 to TRBJ2-1; D not certain. The CDR3 consists of 17 residues. Germline V gene data show CDR1 as SGHRS and CDR2 as YFSETQ. V was trimmed by 0 bases and J by 0 bases, leaving 13 bases between them. CDR3 amino acids: CASSLAGRKDSYNEQFF. Written as DNA, the CDR3 is TGCGCCAGCAGCTTGGCCGGGCGGAAGGACTCCTACAATGAGCAGTTCTTC.

This clonotype was seen a handful of times. The chain combines TRBV6-6 with TRBJ2-1; D is possibly TRBD2 (7 bases). The DNA end favors TRBJ2-7, so the J call may be wrong. Germline V gene lookup returns CDR1 MNHNY and CDR2 SVGAGI (reference sequence). This CDR3 is built from 15 residues. CDR3 sequence: CASSYSMGGQGEQYF. CDR3 nucleotide sequence: TGTGCCAGCAGTTACTCGATGGGGGGGCAGGGCGAGCAGTACTTC.

The genes are TRBV12-3 or TRBV12-4 and TRBJ1-5, with D unresolved. V gave up 2 bases and J gave up 6 bases, with 11 bases separating them. The CDR3 is 14 residues long. CDR3 residues: CASSLLSRAQPQHF. The DNA of the CDR3 is TGTGCCAGCAGTTTATTATCCCGGGCTCAGCCCCAGCATTTT.

This chain joins TRBV3-1 and TRBJ2-5, with TRBD2 matching over 11 bases. The end of the DNA aligns better with TRBJ2-1, so the J call may be wrong. The germline gives CDR1 LGHDT, CDR2 YNNKEL (reference sequence). CDR3 size: 16 residues. CDR3 sequence: CASSQAGTSGYNEQFF. The CDR3 DNA sequence: TGTGCCAGCAGCCAAGCCGGGACTAGCGGATACAATGAGCAGTTCTTC.

J is TRBJ2-7 and V is TRBV7-9; D gene unclear. Germline CDR1 and CDR2: SEHNR and FQNEAQ (reference sequence). V dropped 3 bases and J dropped 2 bases, with 20 bases sitting between them. The CDR3 loop spans 17 amino acids. CDR3 loop: CASSFSPAKPGPYEQYF. The CDR3 nucleotides are TGTGCCAGCAGCTTCAGCCCCGCTAAACCGGGTCCCTACGAGCAGTACTTC.

Only a few counts were recorded for this clonotype. At one end the junction does not follow the germline gene, possibly because of a read error. The chain is built from TRBV7-2 and TRBJ2-1; 10 positions match TRBD2. This CDR3 comprises 17 residues. Germline lookup yields CDR1 SGHTA and CDR2 FQGNSA. The CDR3 is CASSVAGGAYSYNEQFF. In DNA form, the CDR3 reads TGTGCCAGCAGCGTAGCGGGAGGCGCCTACTCCTACAATGAGCAGTTCTTC.

The sample holds many counts of this clonotype. J is TRBJ2-7 and V is TRBV28; D is perhaps TRBD2 (7 bases). Germline V lookup: CDR1 MDHEN, CDR2 SYDVKM. CDR3 length equals 14 residues. Trimming removed 3 bases from V and 4 bases from J, with 13 bases in between. For the CDR3, the DNA is TGTGCCAGCAGTTTCGCGGGGGCGAGTTACGAGCAGTACTTC. Translation gives CASSFAGASYEQYF.

This clonotype has a handful of counts. CDR3 in amino acids: CASSHRQGANEKLFF. DNA for the CDR3: TGTGCCAGCAGCCATAGACAGGGGGCGAACGAAAAACTGTTTTTT. The chain links TRBV11-2 to TRBJ1-4; 10 bases map to TRBD1. Germline V CDR1 and CDR2: SGHAT, FQNNGV. This CDR3 has 15 amino acids. The V and J ends lost 5 bases and 8 bases, in that order; junction bases with no gene match: 8.

This clonotype came up many times. V and J are TRBV18 and TRBJ2-7; D is uncertain. CDR1 and CDR2 from the germline V gene are KGHSH and LQKENI. The CDR3 spans 13 residues. V lost 5 bases and J lost 5, with 13 bases in between. Here the CDR3 reads CASSVRSPDEQYF. The CDR3 DNA reads TGTGCCAGCTCAGTTCGGAGCCCCGACGAGCAGTACTTC.

The sample holds a few counts of this clonotype. The CDR3 DNA reads TGCAGTGCTAGAGTGGTGTCCACAGATACGCAGTATTTT. This gives the protein CSARVVSTDTQYF. The V call is TRBV20-1, the J call TRBJ2-3, with D hard to call. V lost 1 base and J lost 2, with 7 bases in between. Germline V gene sequence: CDR1 DFQATT, CDR2 SNEGSKA (reference sequence). This CDR3 has 13 residues.

This clonotype has just a few counts. The chain employs TRBV12-3 or TRBV12-4 and TRBJ1-4; D call uncertain. V gave up 3 bases and J gave up 7 bases, with 9 bases separating them. CDR3 length: 13 amino acids. CDR3 loop: CASSFGSVEKLFF. CDR3 DNA sequence: TGTGCCAGCAGTTTTGGGTCAGTTGAAAAACTGTTTTTT.

The table lists this clonotype with a few counts. The J gene is TRBJ2-3, the V gene TRBV27; 12 bases line up with TRBD1. The germline gives CDR1 MNHEY, CDR2 SMNVEV (reference sequence). V lost 5 bases, J lost 4 bases, and 10 bases stayed unmatched. The CDR3 is 17 residues long. The CDR3 loop reads CASSISRDRGQSDTQYF. CDR3 DNA sequence: TGTGCCAGCAGTATTAGCCGGGACAGGGGGCAATCAGATACGCAGTATTTT.

The rearrangement joins TRBV5-5 to TRBJ1-1; 8 bases line up with TRBD1. In germline, CDR1 is SGHKS, CDR2 YYEKEE (reference sequence). Unmatched junction bases numbered 9, after V lost 7 bases and J lost 4 bases. This CDR3 is 14 amino acids long. The CDR3 sequence is CASRKGQVATEAFF. CDR3 coding DNA: TGTGCCAGCCGGAAGGGACAGGTTGCCACTGAAGCTTTCTTT.

This clonotype was observed a few times. This chain connects TRBV20-1 to TRBJ2-7, with 7 positions matching TRBD2. The V segment lost 5 bases and the J segment 2 bases; nucleotides outside the gene matches: 15. CDR1 DFQATT and CDR2 SNEGSKA come from the germline V gene (reference sequence). The CDR3 contains 16 residues. The DNA for the CDR3 is TGCAGTGCTCCACGGGCTTCGCGGGAGCCCCCCTACGAGCAGTACTTC. This encodes CSAPRASREPPYEQYF.

This chain connects TRBV20-1 to TRBJ2-7; D remains ambiguous. V lost 3 bases and J lost 9, with 15 bases in between. The CDR3 is 12 amino acids. CDR1 is DFQATT, CDR2 SNEGSKA, per germline (reference sequence). This CDR3 is CSARERAIGQYF. CDR3 bases: TGCAGTGCTAGGGAAAGGGCCATCGGGCAGTACTTC.

The gene calls are TRBV14 and TRBJ2-3; tentative D call: TRBD2 (5 bases). V lost 3 bases and J 6 bases, leaving 22 bases between the germline ends. Per germline, CDR1 SGHDN and CDR2 FVKESK. The CDR3 sequence is 17 residues long. The CDR3 nucleotides read TGTGCCAGCAGCCAGTTAAGAGGAGGCGGTCTGGGGGATACGCAGTATTTT. Translation: CASSQLRGGGLGDTQYF. Complete variable domain (other parts from reference TRBV14 and TRBJ2-3): EAGVTQFPSHSVIEKGQTVTLRCDPISGHDNLYWYRRVMGKEIKFLLHFVKESKQDESGMPNNRFLAERTGGTYSTLKVQPAELEDSGVYFCASSQLRGGGLGDTQYFGPGTRLTVL.